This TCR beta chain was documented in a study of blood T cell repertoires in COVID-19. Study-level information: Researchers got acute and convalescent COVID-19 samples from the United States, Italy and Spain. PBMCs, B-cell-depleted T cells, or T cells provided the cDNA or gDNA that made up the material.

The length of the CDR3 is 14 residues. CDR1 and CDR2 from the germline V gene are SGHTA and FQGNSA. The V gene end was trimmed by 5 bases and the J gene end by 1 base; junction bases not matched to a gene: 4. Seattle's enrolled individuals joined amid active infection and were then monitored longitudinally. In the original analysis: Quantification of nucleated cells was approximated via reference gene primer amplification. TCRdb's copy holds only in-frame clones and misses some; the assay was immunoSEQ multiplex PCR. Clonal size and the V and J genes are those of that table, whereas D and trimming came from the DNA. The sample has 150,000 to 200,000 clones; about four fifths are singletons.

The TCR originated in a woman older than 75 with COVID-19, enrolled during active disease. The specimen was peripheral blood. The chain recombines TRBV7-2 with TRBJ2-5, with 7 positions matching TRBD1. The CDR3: CASSQRQGQETQYF. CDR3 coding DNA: TGTGCCAGCAGCCAAAGACAGGGCCAAGAGACCCAGTACTTC.